This T cell receptor beta chain is from a study of control samples from healthy donors and cancer patients. TCRdb's table, derived via immunoSEQ multiplex PCR, lists solely in-frame clones and lacks some. The sample holds about 100,000 clones, around four fifths seen once. V gave up 1 base and J gave up 5 bases, with 8 bases separating them. This CDR3 is 13 amino acids long. Germline V gene sequence: CDR1 SGHDT, CDR2 YYEEEE. Source material: blood. This rearrangement joins TRBV5-6 to TRBJ2-3, with D perhaps TRBD1 (5 bases). This TCR came from a young man in good health. The CDR3 region has the DNA TGTGCCAGCAGCTTGTGGGGCAGAGATACGCAGTATTTT. This translates into CASSLWGRDTQYF.